This T cell receptor beta chain is drawn from a study of blood T cell repertoires in COVID-19 (dated by TCRdb to 2018 to 2020). For the wider study: Collaborator samples came from the United States, Italy and Spain and covered acute and convalescent phases of COVID-19. The prospective study material was composed of cDNA or gDNA derived from T cells, B-cell-depleted T cells, or PBMCs. Deeply sampled blood TCRbeta repertoires from subjects exposed to, actively infected with, or recovered from COVID-19 were included in the dataset. The repertoires were released in a freely available public database meant as a resource for research on the immune response to SARS-CoV-2. Samples were obtained from the ongoing ImmuneRACE study (first 160 participants) and from 1,254 subjects provided by 6 global collaborators. Nearly every sample came with metadata listing a de-identified subject ID, COVID-19 status, age in years and sex. Where available, HLA class I and class II types were obtained from metadata supplied by the sample provider rather than from assay-based typing. Broad study findings and their caveats: The quantity of clinical and demographic metadata differed by source and by participant and was supplied without curation.

The germline V gene (reference sequence) sets CDR1 to GTSNPN and CDR2 to SVGIG. There are 13 amino acids in the CDR3, from cysteine to phenylalanine inclusive. Solely the CDR3 DNA is kept, with 39 bases framed from the first base. The germline ends are 8 bases apart after V is trimmed by 2 bases and J by 3 bases. The collaborating institutions used their own protocols to collect whole blood in K2EDTA tubes. For TCRbeta analysis, collaborator samples were shipped as frozen whole blood, as isolated PBMCs, or as DNA extracted from either sample type. With respect to this clone: Its antigen has not been determined. No base-level quality is on record; no much larger clone is a single base apart.

The immunoSEQ Assay, a bias-controlled multiplex PCR, was used to amplify TCRbeta CDR3 regions from genomic DNA. The authors' pipeline ran thus. The number of nucleated cells in each sample was estimated from the amplification of reference gene primers within the assay. To quantify the absolute abundance of each unique TCRbeta CDR3 rearrangement, sequence reads were collapsed and filtered. Productive Simpson clonality was computed per sample as the square root of Simpson's diversity index over productive rearrangements. TCRdb re-hosts the immuneACCESS table, in-frame sequences only. Its copies lack some clones; in the studies checked, an unresolved V gene accounts for under half of them, and the cause for the rest is not known. The V and J calls and clone size are taken from that table; D and trimming were inferred from the DNA. The sample yields 50,000 to 60,000 clones; 75% to 95% were counted once. Of the sample, roughly 6.4% is held by the ten largest clones.

Sample: peripheral blood. The chain is made from TRBV30 and TRBJ1-5; tentative D gene TRBD1, with 6 bases matching. The TCR originated in a man aged 35-49 years with acute or convalescent COVID-19. Read as DNA, the sequence is TGTGCCTGGAGTTCAGGGGTCAATCAGCCCCAGCATTTT. It translates to CAWSSGVNQPQHF.